This TCR beta chain appears in the sequencing data of a study of blood T cell repertoires in COVID-19. Background on the study: The origin of the acute and convalescent COVID-19 samples was the United States, Italy and Spain. The cDNA or gDNA used as material had been derived from T cells, B-cell-depleted T cells, or PBMCs.

In Seattle, patients joined the study during active infection and were tracked longitudinally. Authors' methods: For nucleated cells, counts were estimated from reference gene primer amplification. The protocol was immunoSEQ multiplex PCR, while the TCRdb copy is restricted to in-frame clones and leaves out a portion. V and J calls and clone size are copied from that table; D and trimming were computed from the DNA. The table has about 480,000 clones, 85% to 90% seen once. The CDR3 is made up of 13 amino acids. The V end was cut by 2 bases, the J end by 6 bases, with 12 bases between. In germline, CDR1 is SGHRS, CDR2 YFSETQ.

The rearrangement uses TRBV5-1 and TRBJ2-7; the D gene is possibly TRBD1 (5 bases). The sequencing input was peripheral blood. The clonotype comes from a woman aged 50 to 60 with COVID-19, enrolled during active disease. CDR3 nucleotide sequence: TGCGCCAGCAGCTTAGGACAAAAGGGCGAGCAGTACTTC. Its protein product is CASSLGQKGEQYF.